One sample yielded the 6 T cell receptor beta chains listed below, sequenced in a study of human T cells and chemical hapten exposure. In TCRdb, the RACE reads were re-called with MiXCR into one record per CDR3 protein. The sample gives a few hundred thousand distinct CDR3 sequences, around 7% of which show up once; 1.2% is in the top ten. The time point denotes: pre-sensitization, week 0. Treatment in this sample: therapeutic diphenylcyclopropenone sensitization with weekly scalp DPC. The sample consisted of whole blood, taken in connection with sensitization to the hapten diphenylcyclopropenone (DPC). These receptors all stem from a man between 18 and 29 years old with alopecia areata. Some clones in this sample may be carry-over from other donors' samples.

The chain links TRBV10-2 to TRBJ2-7, with D unresolved. Between the trimmed V and J ends, which lost 6 bases and 5 bases, there was a span of 8 bases. The CDR3 runs to 11 residues. CDR1 is WSHSY and CDR2 is SAAADI in the germline V gene. CDR3 amino acids: CASSTGNEQYV. Here the CDR3 DNA reads TGCGCCAGCAGCACGGGTAACGAGCAGTACGTC.

There are many counts of this clonotype. The chain links TRBV20-1 to TRBJ2-7, with D possibly matching TRBD2 (6 bases). The V end lost 5 bases, the J end lost 5 bases, and 22 bases lay between the germline ends. This CDR3 has 15 amino acids. Germline V gives CDR1 DFQATT, CDR2 SNEGSKA (reference sequence). The CDR3 coding sequence is TGCAGTGCTGGCAACCGGGACGGGAGTTTGGACGAGCAGTACTTC. This translates into CSAGNRDGSLDEQYF.

CDR3 protein: CASSIVGAQPQHF. The CDR3 DNA reads as TGTGCCAGTAGTATAGTAGGGGCTCAGCCCCAGCATTTT. V gene TRBV19 combines with J gene TRBJ1-5; tentatively, D is TRBD1 (5 bases). Per germline, CDR1 LNHDA and CDR2 SQIVND (reference sequence). The V end was cut by 1 base, the J end by 6 bases, with 7 bases between. The CDR3 is 13 amino acids.

This clonotype has at least ten counts. The chain joins TRBV6-6 to TRBJ1-5; D is uncertain. V was clipped by 0 bases and J by 0 bases, with 12 bases between them. Germline-derived CDR1 and CDR2 are MNHNY and SVGAGI (reference sequence). The CDR3 has 17 residues. CDR3 protein: CASSYSIWGNSNQPQHF. The DNA of the CDR3 is TGTGCCAGCAGTTACTCAATCTGGGGAAATAGCAATCAGCCCCAGCATTTT.

This clonotype occurred a few times. CDR3 region: CASSPSQGLGETQYF. CDR3 bases: TGTGCCAGCAGCCCTTCACAGGGGCTCGGAGAGACCCAGTACTTC. The chain is built from TRBV11-2 and TRBJ2-5, with TRBD1 identical over 7 bases. The CDR3 covers 15 residues. Losses at the gene ends were 5 bases for V and 4 bases for J; bases not matched to a gene: 10. CDR1 and CDR2 (germline): SGHAT, FQNNGV. Complete variable domain (other parts from reference TRBV11-2 and TRBJ2-5): EAGVAQSPRYKIIEKRQSVAFWCNPISGHATLYWYQQILGQGPKLLIQFQNNGVVDDSQLPKDRFSAERLKGVDSTLKIQPAKLEDSAVYLCASSPSQGLGETQYFGPGTRLLVL.

This clonotype was counted a few times. The V call is TRBV3-1, the J call TRBJ2-5, with 9 bases lining up with TRBD2. CDR1 and CDR2 from the germline V gene are LGHDT and YNNKEL (reference sequence). This CDR3 region has 14 residues. The V and J ends lost 9 bases and 0 bases, in that order; junction bases with no gene match: 5. The chain's CDR3 is CASGLARNQETQYF. The CDR3 bases are TGTGCCAGTGGACTAGCGCGGAACCAAGAGACCCAGTACTTC.